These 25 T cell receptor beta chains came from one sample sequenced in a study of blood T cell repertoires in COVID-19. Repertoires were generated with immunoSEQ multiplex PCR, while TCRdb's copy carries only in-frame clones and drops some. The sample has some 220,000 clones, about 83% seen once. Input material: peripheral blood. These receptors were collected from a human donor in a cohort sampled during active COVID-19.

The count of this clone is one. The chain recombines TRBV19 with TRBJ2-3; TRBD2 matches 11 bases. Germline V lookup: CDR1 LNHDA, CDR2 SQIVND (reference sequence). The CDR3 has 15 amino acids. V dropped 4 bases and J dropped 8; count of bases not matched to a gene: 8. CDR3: CASSTGTSGSSTQYF. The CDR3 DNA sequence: TGTGCCAGTAGTACAGGGACTAGCGGTTCAAGTACGCAGTATTTT.

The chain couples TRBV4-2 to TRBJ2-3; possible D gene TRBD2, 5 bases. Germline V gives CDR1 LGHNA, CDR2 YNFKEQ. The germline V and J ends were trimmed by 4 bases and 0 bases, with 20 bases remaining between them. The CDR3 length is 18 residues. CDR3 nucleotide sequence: TGTGCCAGCAGCCCTAGACGCGGGCCCAAGACTAGCACAGATACGCAGTATTTT. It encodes CASSPRRGPKTSTDTQYF.

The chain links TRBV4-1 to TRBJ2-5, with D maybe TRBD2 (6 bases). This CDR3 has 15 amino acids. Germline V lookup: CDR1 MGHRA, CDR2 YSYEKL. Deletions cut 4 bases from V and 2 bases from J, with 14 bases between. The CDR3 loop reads CASSPGGDPQETQYF. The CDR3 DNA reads TGCGCCAGCAGCCCAGGAGGGGACCCGCAAGAGACCCAGTACTTC.

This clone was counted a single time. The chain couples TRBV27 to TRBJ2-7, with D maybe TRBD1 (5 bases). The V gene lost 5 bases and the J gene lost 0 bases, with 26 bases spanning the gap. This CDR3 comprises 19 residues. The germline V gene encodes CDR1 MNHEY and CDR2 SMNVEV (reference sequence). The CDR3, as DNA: TGTGCCAGCAGTCACAGGCAGTCTCCTTTCGGGTCTGGCTCCTACGAGCAGTACTTC. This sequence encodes CASSHRQSPFGSGSYEQYF.

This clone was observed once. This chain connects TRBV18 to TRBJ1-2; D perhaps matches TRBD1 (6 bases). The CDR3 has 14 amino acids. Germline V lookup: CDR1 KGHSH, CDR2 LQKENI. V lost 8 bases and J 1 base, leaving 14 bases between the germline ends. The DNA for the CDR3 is TGTGCCAGCGAAAACGGACAGTATAACTATGGCTACACCTTC. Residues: CASENGQYNYGYTF.

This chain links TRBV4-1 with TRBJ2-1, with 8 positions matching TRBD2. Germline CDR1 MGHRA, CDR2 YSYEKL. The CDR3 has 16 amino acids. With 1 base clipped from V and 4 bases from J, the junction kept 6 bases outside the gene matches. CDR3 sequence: CASSQGSGGGYNEQFF. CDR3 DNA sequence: TGCGCCAGCAGCCAAGGGTCCGGGGGGGGATACAATGAGCAGTTCTTC.

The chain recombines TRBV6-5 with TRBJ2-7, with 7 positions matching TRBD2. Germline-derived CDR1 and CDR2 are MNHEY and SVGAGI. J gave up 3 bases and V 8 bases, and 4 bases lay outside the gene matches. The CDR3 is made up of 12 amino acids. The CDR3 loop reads CASSSGFYEQYF. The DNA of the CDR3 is TGTGCCAGCTCTAGCGGCTTCTACGAGCAGTACTTC.

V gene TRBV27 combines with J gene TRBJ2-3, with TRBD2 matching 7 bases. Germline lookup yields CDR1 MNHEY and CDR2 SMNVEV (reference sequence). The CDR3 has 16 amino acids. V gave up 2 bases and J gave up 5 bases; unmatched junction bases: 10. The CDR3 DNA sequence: TGTGCCAGCAGTTTAATCGGTGGGAGGGCCGAAGATACGCAGTATTTT. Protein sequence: CASSLIGGRAEDTQYF.

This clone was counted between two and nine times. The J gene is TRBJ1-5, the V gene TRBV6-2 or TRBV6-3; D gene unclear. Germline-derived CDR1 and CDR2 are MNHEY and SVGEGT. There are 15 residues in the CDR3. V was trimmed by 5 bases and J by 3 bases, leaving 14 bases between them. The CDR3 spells CASSPVAGFNQPQHF. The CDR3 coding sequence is TGTGCCAGCAGTCCAGTTGCGGGTTTCAATCAGCCCCAGCATTTT.

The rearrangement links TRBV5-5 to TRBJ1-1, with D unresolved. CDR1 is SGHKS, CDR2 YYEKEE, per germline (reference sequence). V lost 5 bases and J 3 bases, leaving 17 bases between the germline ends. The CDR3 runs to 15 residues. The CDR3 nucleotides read TGTGCCAGCAGTCTAGACCCGATCATGGACACTGAAGCTTTCTTT. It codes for CASSLDPIMDTEAFF. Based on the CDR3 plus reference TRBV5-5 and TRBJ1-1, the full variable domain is DAGVTQSPTHLIKTRGQQVTLRCSPISGHKSVSWYQQVLGQGPQFIFQYYEKEERGRGNFPDRFSARQFPNYSSELNVNALLLGDSALYLCASSLDPIMDTEAFFGQGTRLTVV.

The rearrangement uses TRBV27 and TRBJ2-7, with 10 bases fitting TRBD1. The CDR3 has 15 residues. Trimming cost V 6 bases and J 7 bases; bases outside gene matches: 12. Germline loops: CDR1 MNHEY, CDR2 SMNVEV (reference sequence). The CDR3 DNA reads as TGTGCCAGCAGGGGATCCGGGACAGGGGTTTGGGAGCAGTACTTC. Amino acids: CASRGSGTGVWEQYF.

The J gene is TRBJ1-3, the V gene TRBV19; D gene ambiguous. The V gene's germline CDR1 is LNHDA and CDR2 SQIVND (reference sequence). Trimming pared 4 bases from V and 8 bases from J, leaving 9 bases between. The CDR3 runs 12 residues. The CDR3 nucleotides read TGTGCCAGTAGTACCCCGCTAGACACCATATATTTT. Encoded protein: CASSTPLDTIYF.

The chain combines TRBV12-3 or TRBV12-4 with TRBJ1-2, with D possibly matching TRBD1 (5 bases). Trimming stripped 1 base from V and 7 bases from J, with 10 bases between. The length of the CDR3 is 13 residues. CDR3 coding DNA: TGTGCCAGCAGTTTAGATCGGGGGGGTGGCTACACCTTC. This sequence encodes CASSLDRGGGYTF.

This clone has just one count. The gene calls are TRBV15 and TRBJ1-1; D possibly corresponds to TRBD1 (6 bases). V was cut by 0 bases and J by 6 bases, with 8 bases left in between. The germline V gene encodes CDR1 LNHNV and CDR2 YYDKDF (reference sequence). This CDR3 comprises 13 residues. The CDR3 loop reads CATSRDRTAEAFF. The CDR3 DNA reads TGTGCCACCAGCAGAGATCGGACAGCTGAAGCTTTCTTT.

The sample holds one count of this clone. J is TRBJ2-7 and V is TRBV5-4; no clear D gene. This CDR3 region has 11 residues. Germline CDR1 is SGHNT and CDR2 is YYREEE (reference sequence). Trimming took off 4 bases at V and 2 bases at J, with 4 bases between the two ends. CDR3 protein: CASSTTYEQYF. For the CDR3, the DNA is TGTGCCAGCAGCACAACCTACGAGCAGTACTTC.

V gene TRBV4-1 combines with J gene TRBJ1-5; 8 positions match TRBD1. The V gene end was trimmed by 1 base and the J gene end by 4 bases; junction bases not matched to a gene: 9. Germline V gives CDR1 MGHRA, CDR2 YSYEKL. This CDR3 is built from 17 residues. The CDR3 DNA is TGCGCCAGCAGCCAAGCGGCGGTCAGGGGGCTAAATCAGCCCCAGCATTTT. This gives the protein CASSQAAVRGLNQPQHF.

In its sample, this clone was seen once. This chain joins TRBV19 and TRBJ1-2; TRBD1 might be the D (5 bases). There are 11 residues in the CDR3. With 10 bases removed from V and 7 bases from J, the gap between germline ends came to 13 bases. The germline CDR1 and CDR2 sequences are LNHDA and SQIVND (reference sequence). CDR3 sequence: CATMGRIGYTF. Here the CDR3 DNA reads TGTGCCACCATGGGGCGCATTGGCTACACCTTC.

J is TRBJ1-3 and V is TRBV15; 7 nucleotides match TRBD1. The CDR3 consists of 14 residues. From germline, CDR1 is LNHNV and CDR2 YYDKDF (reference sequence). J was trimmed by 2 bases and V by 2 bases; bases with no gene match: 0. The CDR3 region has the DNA TGTGCCACCAGCAGAACAGGGGCTGGAAACACCATATATTTT. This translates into CATSRTGAGNTIYF.

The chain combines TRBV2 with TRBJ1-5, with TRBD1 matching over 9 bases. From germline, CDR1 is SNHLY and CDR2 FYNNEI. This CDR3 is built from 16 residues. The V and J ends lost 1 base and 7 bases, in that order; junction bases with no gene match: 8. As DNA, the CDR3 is TGTGCCAGCAGTGAAGTCGGGACAGGGTTCGGGCAGCCCCAGCATTTT. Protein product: CASSEVGTGFGQPQHF.

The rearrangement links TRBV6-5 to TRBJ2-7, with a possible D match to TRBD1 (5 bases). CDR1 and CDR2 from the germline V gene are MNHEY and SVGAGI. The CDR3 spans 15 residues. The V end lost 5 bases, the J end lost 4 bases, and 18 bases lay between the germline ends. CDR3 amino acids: CASSTIDSTLYEQYF. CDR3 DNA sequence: TGTGCCAGCAGTACCATAGACAGTACGCTTTACGAGCAGTACTTC.

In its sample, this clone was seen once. The CDR3 coding sequence is TGTGCCAGTACCCCAGGACGTAGCGGGACCTCCGGTACGCAGTATTTT. Amino acids: CASTPGRSGTSGTQYF. The V gene is TRBV19, the J gene TRBJ2-3, with 8 bases that match TRBD2. Germline trimming cut 7 bases from V and 8 bases from J; bases unmatched to any gene: 17. CDR1 is LNHDA, CDR2 SQIVND, per germline (reference sequence). CDR3 length equals 16 residues. The whole variable domain, filled in from reference TRBV19 and TRBJ2-3, reads DGGITQSPKYLFRKEGQNVTLSCEQNLNHDAMYWYRQDPGQGLRLIYYSQIVNDFQKGDIAEGYSVSREKKESFPLTVTSAQKNPTAFYLCASTPGRSGTSGTQYFGPGTRLTVL.

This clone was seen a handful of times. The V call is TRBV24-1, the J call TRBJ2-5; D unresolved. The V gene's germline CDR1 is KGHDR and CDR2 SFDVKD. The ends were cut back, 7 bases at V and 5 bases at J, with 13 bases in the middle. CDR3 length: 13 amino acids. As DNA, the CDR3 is TGTGCCACCAGGTCGCGCAACTCCGAGACCCAGTACTTC. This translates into CATRSRNSETQYF.

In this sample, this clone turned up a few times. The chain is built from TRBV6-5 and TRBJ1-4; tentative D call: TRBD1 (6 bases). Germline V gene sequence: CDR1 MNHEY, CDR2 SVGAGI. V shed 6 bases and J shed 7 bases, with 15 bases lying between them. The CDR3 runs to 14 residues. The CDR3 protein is CASRSTGKGEKLFF. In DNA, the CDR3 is TGTGCCAGCAGGTCCACAGGGAAGGGTGAAAAACTGTTTTTT.

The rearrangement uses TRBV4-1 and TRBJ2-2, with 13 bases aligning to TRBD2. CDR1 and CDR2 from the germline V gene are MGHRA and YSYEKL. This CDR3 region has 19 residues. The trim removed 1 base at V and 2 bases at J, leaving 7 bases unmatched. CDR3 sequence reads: CASSQARGLAGVNTGELFF. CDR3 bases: TGCGCCAGCAGCCAAGCCAGAGGACTAGCGGGAGTTAACACCGGGGAGCTGTTTTTT.

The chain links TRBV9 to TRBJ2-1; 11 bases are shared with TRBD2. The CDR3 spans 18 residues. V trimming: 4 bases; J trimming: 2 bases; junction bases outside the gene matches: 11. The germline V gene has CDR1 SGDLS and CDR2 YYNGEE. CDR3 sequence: CASSPYSPGLAAYNEQFF. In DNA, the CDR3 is TGTGCCAGCAGCCCCTACTCTCCGGGACTAGCGGCCTACAATGAGCAGTTCTTC.